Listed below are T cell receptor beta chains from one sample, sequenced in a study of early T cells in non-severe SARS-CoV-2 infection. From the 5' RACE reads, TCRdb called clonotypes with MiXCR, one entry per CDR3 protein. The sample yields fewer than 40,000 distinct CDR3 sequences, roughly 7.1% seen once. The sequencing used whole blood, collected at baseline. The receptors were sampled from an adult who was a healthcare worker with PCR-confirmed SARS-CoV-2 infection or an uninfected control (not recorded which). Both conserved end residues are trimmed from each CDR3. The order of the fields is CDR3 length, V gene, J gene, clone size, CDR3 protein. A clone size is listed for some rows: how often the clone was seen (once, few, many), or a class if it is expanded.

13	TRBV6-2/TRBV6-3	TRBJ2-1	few	ASTSSRQLYNEQF
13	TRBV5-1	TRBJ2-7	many	ASSLATGSAYEQY
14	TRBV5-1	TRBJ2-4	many	ASSAPERQSENIQY
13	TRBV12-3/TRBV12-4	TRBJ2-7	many	ASRKGLAGYYEQY
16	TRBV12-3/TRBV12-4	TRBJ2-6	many	ASSPSGAGYSGANVLT
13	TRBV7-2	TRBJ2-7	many	ASTPSGGVTYEQY
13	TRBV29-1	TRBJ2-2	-	SVVPGTTNTGELF
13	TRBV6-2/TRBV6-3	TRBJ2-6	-	ASSYVGLGANVLT
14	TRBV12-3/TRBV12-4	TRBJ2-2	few	ASSLIPAGITGELF
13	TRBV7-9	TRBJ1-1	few	ASSLAGTDNTEAF
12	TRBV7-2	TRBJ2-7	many	ASSLGQGAYEQY
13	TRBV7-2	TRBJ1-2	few	ASSLARASNYGYT
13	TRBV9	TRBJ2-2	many	ASSVRAGDTGELF
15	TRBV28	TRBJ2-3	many	ASRHQIASDTTDTQY
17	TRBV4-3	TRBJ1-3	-	ASSQDSGSGVTSGNTIY
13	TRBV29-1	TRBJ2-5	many	SVDSRLASKETQY
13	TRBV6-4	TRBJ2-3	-	ASSALAGGADTQY
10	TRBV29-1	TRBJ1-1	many	SVDRGNTEAF
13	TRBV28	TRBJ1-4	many	ASGTGAATNEKLF
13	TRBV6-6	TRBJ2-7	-	ASSYIAGGAGEQY
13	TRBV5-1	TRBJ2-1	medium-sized	ASSTSGGRYNEQF
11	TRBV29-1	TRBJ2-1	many	SATIAGVNEQF
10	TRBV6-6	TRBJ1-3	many	ASSISQSPIY
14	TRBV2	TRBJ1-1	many	ASSEAVPDGLGEAF
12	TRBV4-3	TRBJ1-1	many	ASSIQGGVTEAF
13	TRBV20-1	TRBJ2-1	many	SARELLADNNEQF
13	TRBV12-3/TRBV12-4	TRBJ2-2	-	ASRIGTGFTGELF
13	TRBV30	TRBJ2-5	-	AWSTSTSGRETQY
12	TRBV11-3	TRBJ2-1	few	ASSRRGGSNEQF
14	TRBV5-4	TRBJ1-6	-	ASSLADSANNSPLH
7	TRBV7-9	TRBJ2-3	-	ASGDTQY
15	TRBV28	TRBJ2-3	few	ASSSVSLRLTADTQY
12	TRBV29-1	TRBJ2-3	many	STTVSGASDTQY
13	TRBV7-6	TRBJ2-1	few	ASSFDAGGDNEQF
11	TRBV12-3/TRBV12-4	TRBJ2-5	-	ASSFRQEETQY
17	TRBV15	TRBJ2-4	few	ATSRDRWTSGIVENIQY
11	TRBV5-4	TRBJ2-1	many	ASGQDYYNEQF
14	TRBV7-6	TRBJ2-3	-	ASSLAGDRYTDTQY
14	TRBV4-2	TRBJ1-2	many	ASSQGRPGEGYGYT
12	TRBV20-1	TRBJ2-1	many	SASETSPTDEQF
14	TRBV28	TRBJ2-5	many	ASTDRTEVSQETQY
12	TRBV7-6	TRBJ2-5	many	ASSLSGRVETQY
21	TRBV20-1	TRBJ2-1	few	SATQPHDVAQRRPMPYYNEQF
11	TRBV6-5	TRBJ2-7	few	ASRSGRAYEQY
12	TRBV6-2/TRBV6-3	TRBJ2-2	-	ASTPVVVPRELF
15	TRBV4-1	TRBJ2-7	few	ASSQEGWGLAGGEQY